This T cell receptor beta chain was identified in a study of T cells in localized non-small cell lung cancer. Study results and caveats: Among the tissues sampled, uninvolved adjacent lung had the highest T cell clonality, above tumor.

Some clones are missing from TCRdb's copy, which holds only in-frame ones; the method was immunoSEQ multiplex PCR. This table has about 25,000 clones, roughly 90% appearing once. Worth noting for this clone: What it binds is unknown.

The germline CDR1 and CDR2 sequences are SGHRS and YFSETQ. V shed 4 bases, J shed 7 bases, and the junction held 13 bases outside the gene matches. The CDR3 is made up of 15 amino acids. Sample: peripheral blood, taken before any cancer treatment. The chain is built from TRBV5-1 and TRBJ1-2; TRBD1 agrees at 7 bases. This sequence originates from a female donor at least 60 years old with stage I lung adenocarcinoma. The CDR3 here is CASSLDAGGPSGYTF. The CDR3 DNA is TGCGCCAGCAGCCTGGATGCAGGGGGACCTAGTGGCTACACCTTC.